Shown below are 4 T cell receptor beta chains from a single sample sequenced in a study of shared clonotypes between healthy human individuals (TCRdb year 2020). The library was obtained by the immunoSEQ multiplex PCR assay. The table was pulled from immuneACCESS by TCRdb, which kept in-frame rearrangements only. Such tables lose some clones; where checked, under half of the loss comes from unresolved V genes, and the rest has no known cause. Here the sample has 2 million to 2.5 million clones; roughly 93% occur a single time. 0.39% of the sample lies in the top ten. Sequenced material: naive CD4+ T cells from PBMCs. The sample's cell subset or site, from its label and the paper: CD45RA+ positively selected. These receptors were collected from a young man in good health. Some clones in this sample may be carry-over from other donors' samples.

CDR3: CASRGANSNQPQHF. CDR3 nucleotide sequence: TGTGCCAGCCGGGGGGCGAATAGCAATCAGCCCCAGCATTTT. The chain uses TRBV7-2 and TRBJ1-5, with a weak D call TRBD1 (6 bases). V lost 8 bases and J 0 bases, leaving 11 bases between the germline ends. This CDR3 is built from 14 residues. The germline V gene encodes CDR1 SGHTA and CDR2 FQGNSA.

The J gene is TRBJ1-4, the V gene TRBV11-2; TRBD1 matches 8 bases. The CDR3 length is 14 residues. CDR1 is SGHAT and CDR2 is FQNNGV in the germline V gene. J gave up 8 bases and V 2 bases, and 4 bases lay outside the gene matches. The CDR3 loop is CASSLPGGWEKLFF. As DNA, the CDR3 is TGTGCCAGCAGCTTACCAGGGGGCTGGGAAAAACTGTTTTTT. Full variable domain (missing parts from reference TRBV11-2 and TRBJ1-4): EAGVAQSPRYKIIEKRQSVAFWCNPISGHATLYWYQQILGQGPKLLIQFQNNGVVDDSQLPKDRFSAERLKGVDSTLKIQPAKLEDSAVYLCASSLPGGWEKLFFGSGTQLSVL.

The chain joins TRBV6-6 to TRBJ1-2; D perhaps matches TRBD1 (6 bases). Trimming took off 6 bases at V and 4 bases at J, with 18 bases between the two ends. Germline CDR1 MNHNY, CDR2 SVGAGI (reference sequence). The CDR3 runs 15 residues. The CDR3 is CASSYRDLRVYGYTF. The CDR3 DNA follows: TGTGCCAGCAGCTACAGGGATCTAAGGGTCTATGGCTACACCTTC.

This chain joins TRBV2 and TRBJ2-5; D is possibly TRBD1 (5 bases). Trimming left V 1 base short and J 1 base short, with 16 bases between. Germline values: CDR1 SNHLY, CDR2 FYNNEI. The length of the CDR3 is 17 residues. CDR3 in amino acids: CASSEVGQNRFQETQYF. The CDR3 DNA is TGTGCCAGCAGTGAAGTGGGTCAGAACAGGTTCCAAGAGACCCAGTACTTC.